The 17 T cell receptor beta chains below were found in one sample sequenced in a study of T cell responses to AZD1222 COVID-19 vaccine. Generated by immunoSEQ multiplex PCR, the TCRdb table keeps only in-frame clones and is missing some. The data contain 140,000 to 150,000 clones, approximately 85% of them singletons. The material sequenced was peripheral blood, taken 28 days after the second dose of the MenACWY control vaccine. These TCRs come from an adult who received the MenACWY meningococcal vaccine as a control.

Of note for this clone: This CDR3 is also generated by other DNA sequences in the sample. The CDR3 reads CASRARGQGALRSYEQYF. CDR3 DNA: TGTGCCAGCAGGGCAAGGGGACAGGGAGCTCTTCGATCCTACGAGCAGTACTTC. J is TRBJ2-7 and V is TRBV11-3, with 9 bases that match TRBD1. CDR3 length: 18 residues. The ends lost 6 bases at V and 1 base at J; junction bases unmatched: 16. The germline CDR1 and CDR2 sequences are SGHNT and YENEEA.

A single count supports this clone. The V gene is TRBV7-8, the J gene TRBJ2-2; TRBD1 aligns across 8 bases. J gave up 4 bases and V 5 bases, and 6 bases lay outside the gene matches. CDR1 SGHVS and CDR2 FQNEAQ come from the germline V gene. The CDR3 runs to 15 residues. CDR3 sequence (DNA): TGTGCCAGCAGCCGAGGACAGGGCGGCACCGGGGAGCTGTTTTTT. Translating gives CASSRGQGGTGELFF.

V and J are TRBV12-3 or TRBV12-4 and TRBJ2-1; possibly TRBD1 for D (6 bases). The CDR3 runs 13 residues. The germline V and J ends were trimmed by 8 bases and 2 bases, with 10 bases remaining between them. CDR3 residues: CASVPGAYNEQFF. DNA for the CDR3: TGTGCCAGCGTCCCAGGGGCCTACAATGAGCAGTTCTTC.

The CDR3 loop reads CAWSVGGFTYNSPLHF. The CDR3 bases are TGTGCCTGGAGTGTCGGGGGGTTCACCTATAATTCACCCCTCCACTTT. The V gene is TRBV30, the J gene TRBJ1-6; perhaps TRBD1 as D (5 bases). Between the trimmed V and J ends, which lost 0 bases and 2 bases, there was a span of 11 bases. The CDR3 has 16 amino acids. The V gene's germline CDR1 is GTSNPN and CDR2 SVGIG (reference sequence).

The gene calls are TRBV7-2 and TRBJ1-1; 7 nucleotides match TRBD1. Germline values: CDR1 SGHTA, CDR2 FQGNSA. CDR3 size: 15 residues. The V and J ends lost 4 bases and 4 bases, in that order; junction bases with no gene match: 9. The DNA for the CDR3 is TGTGCCAGCAGCTCCCCGACCAGGGGGGGCACTGAAGCTTTCTTT. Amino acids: CASSSPTRGGTEAFF.

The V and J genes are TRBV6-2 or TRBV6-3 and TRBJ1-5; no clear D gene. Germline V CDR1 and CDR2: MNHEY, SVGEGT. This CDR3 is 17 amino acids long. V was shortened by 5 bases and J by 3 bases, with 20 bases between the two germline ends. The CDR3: CASSPRPLGRPNQPQHF. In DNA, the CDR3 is TGTGCCAGCAGTCCAAGACCGCTCGGACGGCCCAATCAGCCCCAGCATTTT.

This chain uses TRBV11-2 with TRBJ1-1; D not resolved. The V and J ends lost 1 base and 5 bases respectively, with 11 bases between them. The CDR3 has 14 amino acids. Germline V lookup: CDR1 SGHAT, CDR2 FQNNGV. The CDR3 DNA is TGTGCCAGCAGCTTAGTAAATCGGGAAACTGAAGCTTTCTTT. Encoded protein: CASSLVNRETEAFF.

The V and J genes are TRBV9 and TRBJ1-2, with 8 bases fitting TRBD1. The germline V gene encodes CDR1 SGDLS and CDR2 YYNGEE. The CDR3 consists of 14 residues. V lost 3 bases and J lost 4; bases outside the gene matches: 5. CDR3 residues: CASSGTGLPYGYTF. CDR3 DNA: TGTGCCAGCAGCGGGACAGGGCTACCCTATGGCTACACCTTC. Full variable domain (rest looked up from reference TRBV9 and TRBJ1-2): DSGVTQTPKHLITATGQRVTLRCSPRSGDLSVYWYQQSLDQGLQFLIQYYNGEERAKGNILERFSAQQFPDLHSELNLSSLELGDSALYFCASSGTGLPYGYTFGSGTRLTVV.

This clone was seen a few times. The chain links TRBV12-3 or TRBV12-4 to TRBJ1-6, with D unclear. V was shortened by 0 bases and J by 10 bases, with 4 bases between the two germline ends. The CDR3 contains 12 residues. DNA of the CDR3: TGTGCCAGCAGTTTAGCCGGATCACCCCTCCACTTT. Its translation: CASSLAGSPLHF.

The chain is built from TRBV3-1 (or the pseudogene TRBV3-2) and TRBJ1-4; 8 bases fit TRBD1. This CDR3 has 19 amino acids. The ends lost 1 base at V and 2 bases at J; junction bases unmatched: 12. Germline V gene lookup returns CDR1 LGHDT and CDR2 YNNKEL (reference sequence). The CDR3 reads CASSQAYVRGQGTNEKLFF. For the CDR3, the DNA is TGTGCCAGCAGCCAAGCGTACGTCAGGGGGCAGGGGACTAATGAAAAACTGTTTTTT.

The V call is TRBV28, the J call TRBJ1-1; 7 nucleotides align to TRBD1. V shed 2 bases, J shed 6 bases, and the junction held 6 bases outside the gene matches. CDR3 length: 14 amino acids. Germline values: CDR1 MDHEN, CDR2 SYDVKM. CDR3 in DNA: TGTGCCAGCAGTTTAGGCAGGGGGAAGGCTGAAGCTTTCTTT. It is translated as CASSLGRGKAEAFF.

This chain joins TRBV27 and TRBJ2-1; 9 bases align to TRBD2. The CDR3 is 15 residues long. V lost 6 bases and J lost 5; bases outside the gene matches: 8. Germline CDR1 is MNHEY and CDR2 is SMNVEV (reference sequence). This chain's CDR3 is CASSPLAGLNNEQFF. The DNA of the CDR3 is TGTGCCAGCAGCCCGCTAGCGGGACTCAACAATGAGCAGTTCTTC.

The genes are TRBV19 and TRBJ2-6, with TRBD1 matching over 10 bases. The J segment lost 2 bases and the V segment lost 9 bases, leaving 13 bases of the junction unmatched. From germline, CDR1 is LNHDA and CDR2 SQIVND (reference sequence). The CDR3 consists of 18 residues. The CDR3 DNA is TGTGCCAGCTTGCTGTTAGGGACAGGGGACCCTGGGGCCAACGTCCTGACTTTC. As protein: CASLLLGTGDPGANVLTF.

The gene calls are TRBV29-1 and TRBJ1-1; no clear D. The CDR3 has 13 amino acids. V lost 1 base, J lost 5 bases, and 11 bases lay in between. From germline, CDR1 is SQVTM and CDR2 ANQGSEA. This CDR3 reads CSVEATVGTEAFF. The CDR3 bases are TGCAGCGTTGAAGCTACTGTCGGGACTGAAGCTTTCTTT.

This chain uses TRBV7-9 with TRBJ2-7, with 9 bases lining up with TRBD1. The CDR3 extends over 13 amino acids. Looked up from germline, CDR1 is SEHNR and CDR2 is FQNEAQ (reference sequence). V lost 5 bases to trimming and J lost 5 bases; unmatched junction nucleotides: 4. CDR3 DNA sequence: TGTGCCAGCAGCCTGGGACAGGGCAACGAGCAGTACTTC. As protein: CASSLGQGNEQYF.

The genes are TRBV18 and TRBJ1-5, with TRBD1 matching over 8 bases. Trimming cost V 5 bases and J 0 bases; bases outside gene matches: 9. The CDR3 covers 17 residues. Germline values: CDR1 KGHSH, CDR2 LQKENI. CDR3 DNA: TGTGCCAGCTCAGAGGGGACAGGCCCTCTTAGCAATCAGCCCCAGCATTTT. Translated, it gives CASSEGTGPLSNQPQHF.

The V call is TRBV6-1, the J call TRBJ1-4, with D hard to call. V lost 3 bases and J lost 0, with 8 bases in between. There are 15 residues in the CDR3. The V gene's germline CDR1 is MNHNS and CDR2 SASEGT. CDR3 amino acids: CASSDGITTNEKLFF. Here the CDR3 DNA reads TGTGCCAGCAGTGATGGGATAACAACTAATGAAAAACTGTTTTTT.